This T cell receptor beta chain was profiled in a study of blood T cell repertoires in COVID-19. Germline V CDR1 and CDR2: SNHLY, FYNNEI. With 5 bases clipped from V and 2 bases from J, the junction kept 5 bases outside the gene matches. This CDR3 is built from 17 residues. As processed by the authors: Estimation of nucleated cell counts was performed using reference gene primer amplification. Assay: immunoSEQ multiplex PCR; the TCRdb copy retains only in-frame clones and omits some. The DNA gave D and trimming, while V, J and clone size come from that table. The profile shows about 68,000 clones, approximately 85% of them singletons.

The genes are TRBV2 and TRBJ2-3; 15 nucleotides match TRBD2. This receptor was identified in a man aged 50 or older with acute or convalescent COVID-19. Sequencing used peripheral blood. The CDR3 protein is CASSRTSGGDYTDTQYF. CDR3 nucleotides: TGTGCCAGCAGTCGGACTAGCGGGGGGGACTACACAGATACGCAGTATTTT.